This TCR beta chain emerged from a study of CD8+ T cells in alopecia areata. This clone was seen just once. Sequencing templates came from extracted RNA that was reverse transcribed into cDNA. Sequenced by immunoSEQ multiplex PCR; TCRdb stores in-frame clones only, minus some. The data hold 120,000 or so clones, with 61% observed a single time. Treatment given: oral pan-JAK inhibitor, 5-10 mg twice daily. CDR1 and CDR2 from the germline V gene are MGHDK and SYGVNS. The ends lost 5 bases at V and 5 bases at J; junction bases unmatched: 5. This CDR3 comprises 14 residues. Sample: CD4+ T cells sorted from blood, taken at week 4, from a patient treated with tofacitinib. V is TRBV25-1 and J is TRBJ1-4, with 7 bases that match TRBD1. This receptor was identified in a human donor with alopecia areata. This CDR3 is CASSSPGGNEKLFF. As DNA, the CDR3 is TGTGCCAGCAGTAGTCCAGGGGGGAATGAAAAACTGTTTTTT.